This TCR beta chain was retrieved from a study of blood T cell repertoires in COVID-19. Across the whole study: COVID-19 samples collected from the United States, Italy and Spain covered acute and convalescent phases. The analysed material was cDNA or gDNA that came from T cells, B-cell-depleted T cells, or PBMCs.

The CDR3 extends over 15 amino acids. The V and J ends lost 6 bases and 3 bases, in that order; junction bases with no gene match: 6. Germline CDR1 and CDR2: LNHDA and SQIVND (reference sequence). Per the study methods: Amplification from reference gene primers served as the basis for estimated nucleated cell counts. The method was immunoSEQ multiplex PCR; TCRdb's version includes in-frame clones alone and lacks a portion of them. The V and J calls and clone size are taken from that table; D and trimming were inferred from the DNA. The table lists tens of thousands of clones, about nine tenths of them singletons.

The source material was peripheral blood. The TCR comes from a human donor with acute or convalescent COVID-19. The donor label of this sample is uncertain. The V gene is TRBV19, the J gene TRBJ2-7; TRBD2 aligns across 12 bases. CDR3 region: CASRRTSGTNYEQYF. The DNA for the CDR3 is TGTGCCAGTAGGAGGACTAGCGGGACCAACTACGAGCAGTACTTC. The entire variable domain, with the rest obtained from reference TRBV19 and TRBJ2-7, is as follows: DGGITQSPKYLFRKEGQNVTLSCEQNLNHDAMYWYRQDPGQGLRLIYYSQIVNDFQKGDIAEGYSVSREKKESFPLTVTSAQKNPTAFYLCASRRTSGTNYEQYFGPGTRLTVT.